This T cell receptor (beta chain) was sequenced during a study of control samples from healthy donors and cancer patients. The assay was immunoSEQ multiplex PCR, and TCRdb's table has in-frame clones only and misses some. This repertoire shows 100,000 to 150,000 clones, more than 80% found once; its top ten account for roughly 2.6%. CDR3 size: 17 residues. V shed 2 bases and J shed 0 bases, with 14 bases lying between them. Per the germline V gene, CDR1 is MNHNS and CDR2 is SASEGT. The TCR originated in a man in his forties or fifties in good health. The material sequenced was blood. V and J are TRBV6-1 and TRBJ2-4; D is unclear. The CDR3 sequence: CASSERATVIAKNIQYF. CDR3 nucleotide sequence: TGTGCCAGCAGTGAACGAGCGACCGTGATAGCCAAAAACATTCAGTACTTC.